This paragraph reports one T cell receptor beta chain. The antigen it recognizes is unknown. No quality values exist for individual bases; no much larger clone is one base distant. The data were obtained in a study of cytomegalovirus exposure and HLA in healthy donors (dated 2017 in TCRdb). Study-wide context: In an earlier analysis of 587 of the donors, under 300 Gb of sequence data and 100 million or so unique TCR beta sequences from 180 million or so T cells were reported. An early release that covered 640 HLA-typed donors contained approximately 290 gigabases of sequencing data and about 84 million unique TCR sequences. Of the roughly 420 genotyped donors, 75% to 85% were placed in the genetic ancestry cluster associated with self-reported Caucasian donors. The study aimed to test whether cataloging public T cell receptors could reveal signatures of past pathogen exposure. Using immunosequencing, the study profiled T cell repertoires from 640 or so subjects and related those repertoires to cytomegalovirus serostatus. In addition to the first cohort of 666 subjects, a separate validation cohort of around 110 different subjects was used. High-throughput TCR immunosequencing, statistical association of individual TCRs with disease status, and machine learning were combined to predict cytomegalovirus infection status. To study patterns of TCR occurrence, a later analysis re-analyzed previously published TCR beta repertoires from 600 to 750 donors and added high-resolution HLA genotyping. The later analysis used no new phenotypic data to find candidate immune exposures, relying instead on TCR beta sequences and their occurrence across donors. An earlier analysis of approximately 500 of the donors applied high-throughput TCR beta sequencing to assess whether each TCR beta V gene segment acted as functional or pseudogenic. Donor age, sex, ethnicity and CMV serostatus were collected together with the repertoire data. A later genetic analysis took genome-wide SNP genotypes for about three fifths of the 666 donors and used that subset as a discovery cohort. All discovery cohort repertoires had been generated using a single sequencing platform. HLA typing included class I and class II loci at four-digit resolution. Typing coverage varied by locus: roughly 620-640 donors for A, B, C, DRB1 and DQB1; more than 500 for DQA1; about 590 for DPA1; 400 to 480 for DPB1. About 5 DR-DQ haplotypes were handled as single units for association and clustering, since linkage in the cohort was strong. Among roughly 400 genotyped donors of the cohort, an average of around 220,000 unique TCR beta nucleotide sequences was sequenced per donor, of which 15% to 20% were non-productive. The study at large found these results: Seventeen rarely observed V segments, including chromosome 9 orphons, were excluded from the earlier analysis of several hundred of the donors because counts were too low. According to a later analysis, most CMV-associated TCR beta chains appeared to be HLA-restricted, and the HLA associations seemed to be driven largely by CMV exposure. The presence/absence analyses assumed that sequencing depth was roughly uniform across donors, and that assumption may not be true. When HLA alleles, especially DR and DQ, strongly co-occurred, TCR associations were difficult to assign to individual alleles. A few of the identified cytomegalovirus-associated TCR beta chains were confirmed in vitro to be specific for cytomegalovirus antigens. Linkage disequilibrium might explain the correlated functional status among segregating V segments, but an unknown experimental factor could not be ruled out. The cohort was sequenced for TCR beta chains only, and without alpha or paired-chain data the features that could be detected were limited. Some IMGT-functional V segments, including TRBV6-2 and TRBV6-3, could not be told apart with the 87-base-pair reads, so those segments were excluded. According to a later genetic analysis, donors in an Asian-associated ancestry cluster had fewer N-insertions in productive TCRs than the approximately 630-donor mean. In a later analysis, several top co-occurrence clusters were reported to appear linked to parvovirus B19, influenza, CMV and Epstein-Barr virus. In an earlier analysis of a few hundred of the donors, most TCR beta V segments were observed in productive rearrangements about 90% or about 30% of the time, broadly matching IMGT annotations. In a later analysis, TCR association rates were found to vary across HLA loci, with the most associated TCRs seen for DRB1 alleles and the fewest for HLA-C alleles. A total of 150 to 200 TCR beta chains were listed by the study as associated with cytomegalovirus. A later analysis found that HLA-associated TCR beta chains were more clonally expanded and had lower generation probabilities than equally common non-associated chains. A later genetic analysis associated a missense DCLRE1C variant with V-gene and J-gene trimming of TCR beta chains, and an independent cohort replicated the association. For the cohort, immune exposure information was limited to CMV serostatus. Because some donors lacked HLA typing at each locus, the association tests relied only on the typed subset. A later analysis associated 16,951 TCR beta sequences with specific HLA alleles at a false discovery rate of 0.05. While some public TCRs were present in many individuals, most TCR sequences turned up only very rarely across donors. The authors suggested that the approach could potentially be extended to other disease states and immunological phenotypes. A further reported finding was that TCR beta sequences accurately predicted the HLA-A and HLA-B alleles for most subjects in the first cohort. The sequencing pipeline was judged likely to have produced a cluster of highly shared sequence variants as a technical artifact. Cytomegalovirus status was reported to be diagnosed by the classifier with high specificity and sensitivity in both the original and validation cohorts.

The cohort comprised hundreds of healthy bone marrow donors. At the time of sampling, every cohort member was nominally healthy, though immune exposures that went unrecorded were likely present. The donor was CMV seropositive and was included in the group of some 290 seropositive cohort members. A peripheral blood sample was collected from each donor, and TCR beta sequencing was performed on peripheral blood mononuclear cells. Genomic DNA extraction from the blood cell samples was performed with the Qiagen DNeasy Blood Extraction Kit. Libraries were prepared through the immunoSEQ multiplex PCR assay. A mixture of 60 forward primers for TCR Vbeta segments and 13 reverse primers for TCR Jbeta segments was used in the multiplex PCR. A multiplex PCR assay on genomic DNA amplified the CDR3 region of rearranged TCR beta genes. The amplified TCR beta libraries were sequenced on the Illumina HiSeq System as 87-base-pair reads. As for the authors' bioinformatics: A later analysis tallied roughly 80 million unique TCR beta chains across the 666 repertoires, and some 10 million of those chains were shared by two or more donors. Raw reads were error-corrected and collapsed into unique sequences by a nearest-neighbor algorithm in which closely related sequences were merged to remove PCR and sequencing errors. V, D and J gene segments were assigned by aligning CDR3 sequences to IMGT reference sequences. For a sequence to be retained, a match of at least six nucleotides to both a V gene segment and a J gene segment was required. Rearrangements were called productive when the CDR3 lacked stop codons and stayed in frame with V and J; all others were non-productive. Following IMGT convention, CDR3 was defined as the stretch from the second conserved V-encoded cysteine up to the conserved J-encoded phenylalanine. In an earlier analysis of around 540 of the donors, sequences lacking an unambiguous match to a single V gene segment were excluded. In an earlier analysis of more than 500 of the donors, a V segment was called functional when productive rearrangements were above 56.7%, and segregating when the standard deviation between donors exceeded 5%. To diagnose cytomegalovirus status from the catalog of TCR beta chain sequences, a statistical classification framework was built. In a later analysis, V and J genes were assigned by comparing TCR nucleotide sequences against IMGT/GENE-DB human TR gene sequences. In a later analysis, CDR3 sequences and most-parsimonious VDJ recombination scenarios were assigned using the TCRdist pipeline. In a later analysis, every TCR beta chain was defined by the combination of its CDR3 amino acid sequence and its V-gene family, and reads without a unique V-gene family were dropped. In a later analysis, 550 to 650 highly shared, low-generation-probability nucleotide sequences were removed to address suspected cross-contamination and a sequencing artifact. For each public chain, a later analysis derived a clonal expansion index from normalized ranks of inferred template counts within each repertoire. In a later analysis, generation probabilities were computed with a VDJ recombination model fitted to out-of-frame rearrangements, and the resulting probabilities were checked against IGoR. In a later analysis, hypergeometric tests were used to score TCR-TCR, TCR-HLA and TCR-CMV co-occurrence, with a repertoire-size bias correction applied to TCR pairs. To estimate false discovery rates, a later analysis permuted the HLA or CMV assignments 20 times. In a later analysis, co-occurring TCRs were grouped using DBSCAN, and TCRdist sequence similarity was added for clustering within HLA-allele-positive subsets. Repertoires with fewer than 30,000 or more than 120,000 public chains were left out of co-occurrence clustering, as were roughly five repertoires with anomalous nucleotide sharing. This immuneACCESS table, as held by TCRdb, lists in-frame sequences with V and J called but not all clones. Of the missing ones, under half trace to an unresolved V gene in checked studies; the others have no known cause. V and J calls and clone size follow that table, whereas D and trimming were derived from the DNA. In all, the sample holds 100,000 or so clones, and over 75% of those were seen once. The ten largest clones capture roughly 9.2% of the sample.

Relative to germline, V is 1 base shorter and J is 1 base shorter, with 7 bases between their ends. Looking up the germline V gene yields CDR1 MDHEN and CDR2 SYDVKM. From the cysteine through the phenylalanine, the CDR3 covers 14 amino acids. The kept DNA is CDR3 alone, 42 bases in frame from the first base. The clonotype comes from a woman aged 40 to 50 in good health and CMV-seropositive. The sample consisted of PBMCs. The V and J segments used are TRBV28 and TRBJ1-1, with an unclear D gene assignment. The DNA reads TGTGCCAGCAGTTTATCCCTCAGGAACACTGAAGCTTTCTTT. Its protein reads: CASSLSLRNTEAFF.